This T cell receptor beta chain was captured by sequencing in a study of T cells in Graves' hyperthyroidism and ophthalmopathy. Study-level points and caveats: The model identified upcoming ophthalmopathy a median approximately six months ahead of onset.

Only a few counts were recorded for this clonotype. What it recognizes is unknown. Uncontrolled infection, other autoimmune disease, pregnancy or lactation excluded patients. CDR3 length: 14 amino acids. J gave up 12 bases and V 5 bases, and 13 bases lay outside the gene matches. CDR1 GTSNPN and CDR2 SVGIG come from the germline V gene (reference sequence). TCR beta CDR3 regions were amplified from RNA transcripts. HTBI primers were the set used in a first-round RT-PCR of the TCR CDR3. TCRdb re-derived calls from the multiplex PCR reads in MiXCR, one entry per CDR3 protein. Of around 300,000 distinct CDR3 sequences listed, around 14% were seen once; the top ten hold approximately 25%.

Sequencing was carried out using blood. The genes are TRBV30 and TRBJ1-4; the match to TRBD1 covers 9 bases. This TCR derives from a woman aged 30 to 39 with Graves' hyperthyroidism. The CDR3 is CAWAPGQGVAELFF. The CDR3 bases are TGTGCCTGGGCCCCGGGACAGGGAGTCGCGGAACTGTTTTTT.